This TCR beta chain comes out of a study of low-dose radiotherapy and immunotherapy resistance in tumors. At the level of the study: Every two weeks, cyclophosphamide 200 mg/m2 was infused one day before radiation plus immunotherapy.

Only one count was recorded for this clonotype. Time point noted: before trial treatment. The donors' treatment consisted of nivolumab, ipilimumab, aspirin, low-dose cyclophosphamide and low-dose radiotherapy. Patients deemed eligible presented with advanced solid tumors lacking tumor-infiltrating lymphocytes. Both a constant-region primer and a V-primer adapter served to amplify TCRs across 15 to 25 PCR cycles. TCRdb re-derived calls from the reads in MiXCR, one entry per CDR3 protein. The sample holds about 50,000 distinct CDR3 sequences, around 11% seen once. This sequence originates from a female donor with ovarian cancer. The material sequenced was PBMCs, taken before treatment.

The CDR3 is CASSHRGDSKEGEQYF. CDR3 bases: TGCGCCAGCAGCCACCGGGGGGACAGTAAAGAAGGCGAGCAGTACTTC. This chain links TRBV4-1 with TRBJ2-7; D tentatively fits TRBD1 or TRBD2 (7 bases each). Trimming took off 3 bases at V and 6 bases at J, with 21 bases between the two ends. The germline gives CDR1 MGHRA, CDR2 YSYEKL. The CDR3 is 16 amino acids.